One sample yielded the 21 T cell receptor beta chains listed below, sequenced in a study of T cell responses to AZD1222 COVID-19 vaccine. The data were produced by immunoSEQ multiplex PCR, yet TCRdb's version contains in-frame clones alone and is incomplete. The sample contains 250,000 or so clones, 85% to 95% of which appear only once. The specimen comprised peripheral blood, sampled on day 0 of AZD1222 vaccination. The receptors derive from an adult in good health.

This clone has just one count. The V call is TRBV5-6, the J call TRBJ1-1; D possibly corresponds to TRBD1 (5 bases). Germline V gene sequence: CDR1 SGHDT, CDR2 YYEEEE. Trimming took 5 bases from V and 2 from J, leaving 10 bases between them. The CDR3 spans 13 residues. The CDR3 coding sequence is TGTGCCAGCAGTCCACAGGCCAACACTGAAGCTTTCTTT. Its translation is CASSPQANTEAFF.

The chain recombines TRBV2 with TRBJ1-5; 7 bases are shared with TRBD1. J lost 0 bases, V lost 4 bases, and 9 bases had no gene match. Germline-derived CDR1 and CDR2 are SNHLY and FYNNEI. This CDR3 region has 17 residues. CDR3 in amino acids: CASSVGQVLYSNQPQHF. The CDR3 nucleotides are TGTGCCAGCAGTGTTGGACAGGTACTTTATAGCAATCAGCCCCAGCATTTT.

The CDR3: CASSPDGSGANVLTF. In DNA, the CDR3 is TGTGCCAGCAGCCCGGACGGGTCTGGGGCCAACGTCCTGACTTTC. This chain connects TRBV9 to TRBJ2-6; D ambiguous. Trimming removed 4 bases from V and 1 base from J, with 9 bases in between. This CDR3 comprises 15 residues. CDR1 and CDR2 (germline): SGDLS, YYNGEE. The whole variable domain, remainder taken from reference TRBV9 and TRBJ2-6, is DSGVTQTPKHLITATGQRVTLRCSPRSGDLSVYWYQQSLDQGLQFLIQYYNGEERAKGNILERFSAQQFPDLHSELNLSSLELGDSALYFCASSPDGSGANVLTFGAGSRLTVL.

Only a few counts were recorded for this clone. The chain employs TRBV24-1 and TRBJ2-5; D is unclear. Trimming took 2 bases from V and 1 from J, leaving 13 bases between them. CDR3 length: 16 amino acids. Germline CDR1 is KGHDR and CDR2 is SFDVKD. For the CDR3, the DNA is TGTGCCACCAGTGATTCGGTGTCTTATGCCCAAGAGACCCAGTACTTC. It codes for CATSDSVSYAQETQYF.

V is TRBV18 and J is TRBJ2-1; D gene unclear. Germline V lookup: CDR1 KGHSH, CDR2 LQKENI. Trimming removed 1 base from V and 8 bases from J, with 15 bases in between. This CDR3 region has 15 residues. CDR3 protein: CASSPRGPKIDEQFF. In DNA, the CDR3 is TGTGCCAGCTCACCACGTGGTCCTAAGATCGATGAGCAGTTCTTC.

The chain employs TRBV9 and TRBJ2-7, with 7 bases matching TRBD1. The CDR3 has 15 amino acids. The V segment lost 3 bases and the J segment 2 bases; nucleotides outside the gene matches: 8. The germline gives CDR1 SGDLS, CDR2 YYNGEE. Here the CDR3 DNA reads TGTGCCAGCAGCGCATCACAGGGGTGGGCCTACGAGCAGTACTTC. Protein: CASSASQGWAYEQYF.

The rearrangement links TRBV6-2 or TRBV6-3 to TRBJ1-5; D unresolved. The CDR3 is 15 amino acids. The germline V gene has CDR1 MNHEY and CDR2 SVGEGT. V was shortened by 0 bases and J by 1 base, with 7 bases between the two germline ends. The CDR3 here is CASSYSGRSNQPQHF. DNA of the CDR3: TGTGCCAGCAGTTACTCCGGCAGGAGCAATCAGCCCCAGCATTTT.

This rearrangement joins TRBV7-2 to TRBJ1-2; the D is unclear. There are 15 residues in the CDR3. CDR1 and CDR2 (germline): SGHTA, FQGNSA. V was trimmed by 0 bases and J by 2 bases, leaving 10 bases between them. This CDR3 reads CASSLASTANYGYTF. CDR3 DNA: TGTGCCAGCAGCTTAGCTTCAACAGCCAACTATGGCTACACCTTC.

The V call is TRBV5-4, the J call TRBJ1-4, with a possible D match to TRBD1 (6 bases). The CDR3 is made up of 14 amino acids. Trimming took off 3 bases at V and 3 bases at J, with 9 bases between the two ends. Germline V gene sequence: CDR1 SGHNT, CDR2 YYREEE (reference sequence). The CDR3 nucleotides read TGTGCCAGCAGCTCTAAGGGGGCTAATGAAAAACTGTTTTTT. Translation gives CASSSKGANEKLFF.

The J gene is TRBJ1-4, the V gene TRBV2; possible D gene TRBD1, 6 bases. CDR3 size: 16 residues. V lost 6 bases to trimming and J lost 0 bases, with 14 bases between them. The V gene's germline CDR1 is SNHLY and CDR2 FYNNEI. This chain's CDR3 is CASSVQGSATNEKLFF. In DNA form, the CDR3 reads TGTGCCAGCAGCGTACAGGGTTCAGCAACTAATGAAAAACTGTTTTTT.

The chain recombines TRBV6-5 with TRBJ2-7, with TRBD2 matching 9 bases. The CDR3 loop spans 16 amino acids. J lost 2 bases, V lost 1 base, and 6 bases had no gene match. Germline CDR1 reads MNHEY; CDR2 reads SVGAGI. The CDR3 is CASSYFGVAGAYEQYF. The CDR3 DNA is TGTGCCAGCAGTTACTTCGGAGTAGCGGGAGCCTACGAGCAGTACTTC.

The V call is TRBV6-5, the J call TRBJ1-1; tentative D call: TRBD1 (5 bases). Germline V lookup: CDR1 MNHEY, CDR2 SVGAGI. The CDR3 contains 15 residues. V was shortened by 2 bases and J by 4 bases, with 14 bases between the two germline ends. CDR3 protein: CASSYRGKRRTEAFF. CDR3 in DNA: TGTGCCAGCAGTTACCGGGGGAAGAGGCGCACTGAAGCTTTCTTT.

This chain joins TRBV6-5 and TRBJ2-1, with D perhaps assigned TRBD1 or TRBD2 (5 bases each). From germline, CDR1 is MNHEY and CDR2 SVGAGI. CDR3 length: 14 amino acids. Deletions cut 4 bases from V and 10 bases from J, with 17 bases between. The CDR3 loop reads CASSSGGPLGEQFF. The CDR3 DNA sequence: TGTGCCAGCAGTTCTGGGGGTCCCCTAGGAGAGCAGTTCTTC.

The CDR3 nucleotides are TGTGCCAGCAGCGTAGATTTTCAGGCAGGGCCCGTGAACACTGAAGCTTTCTTT. Amino acid sequence: CASSVDFQAGPVNTEAFF. The V and J genes are TRBV9 and TRBJ1-1; perhaps TRBD1 as D (5 bases). The CDR3 is 18 amino acids. Per germline, CDR1 SGDLS and CDR2 YYNGEE. V was shortened by 0 bases and J by 0 bases, with 18 bases between the two germline ends.

The V and J genes are TRBV5-6 and TRBJ2-7, with D possibly matching TRBD1 (6 bases). The CDR3 consists of 15 residues. V dropped 2 bases and J dropped 3 bases, with 15 bases sitting between them. Germline CDR1 reads SGHDT; CDR2 reads YYEEEE. The CDR3 here is CASSFFQGKLYEQYF. The CDR3 DNA reads TGTGCCAGCAGCTTCTTTCAGGGGAAACTCTACGAGCAGTACTTC.

With regard to this clone: Other DNA sequences in the same sample also yield this CDR3. The chain couples TRBV12-3 or TRBV12-4 to TRBJ1-2; TRBD1 is a possible D gene (5 bases). Trimming removed 6 bases from V and 5 bases from J, with 13 bases in between. The CDR3 spans 13 residues. The CDR3 sequence: CASSLGGRYGYTF. The CDR3 bases are TGTGCCAGCAGCCTCGGGGGAAGGTATGGCTACACCTTC.

The J gene is TRBJ2-1, the V gene TRBV15; D is undetermined. Germline V gene sequence: CDR1 LNHNV, CDR2 YYDKDF (reference sequence). V dropped 0 bases and J dropped 7 bases, with 7 bases sitting between them. The CDR3 loop spans 13 amino acids. The CDR3 DNA is TGTGCCACCAGCAGAGAACCTCGTAATGAGCAGTTCTTC. Protein sequence: CATSREPRNEQFF.

The CDR3 sequence is CASSLGTSGRYYEQYF. The CDR3 coding sequence is TGTGCCAGCAGCTTGGGGACTAGCGGGAGGTACTACGAGCAGTACTTC. The rearrangement joins TRBV5-4 to TRBJ2-7; 14 bases line up with TRBD2. Germline V gene data show CDR1 as SGHNT and CDR2 as YYREEE (reference sequence). This CDR3 is built from 16 residues. Trimming removed 0 bases from V and 3 bases from J; junction bases left unmatched: 2.

The V call is TRBV7-9, the J call TRBJ2-7, with 12 bases fitting TRBD1. CDR1 and CDR2 from the germline V gene are SEHNR and FQNEAQ (reference sequence). The CDR3 length is 14 residues. Trimming removed 8 bases from V and 7 bases from J; junction bases left unmatched: 9. The chain's CDR3 is CASRPGQGAREQYF. The CDR3 DNA reads as TGTGCCAGCCGACCGGGACAGGGGGCGCGAGAGCAGTACTTC.

This chain uses TRBV9 with TRBJ1-2; D gene uncertain. V gave up 4 bases and J gave up 2 bases, with 6 bases separating them. This CDR3 has 12 amino acids. Looked up from germline, CDR1 is SGDLS and CDR2 is YYNGEE. The CDR3 loop reads CASSPGNYGYTF. CDR3 DNA: TGTGCCAGCAGCCCCGGGAACTATGGCTACACCTTC.

This chain joins TRBV28 and TRBJ1-1; 12 nucleotides line up with TRBD1. The germline CDR1 and CDR2 sequences are MDHEN and SYDVKM. The V gene end was trimmed by 2 bases and the J gene end by 8 bases; junction bases not matched to a gene: 3. There are 14 residues in the CDR3. This CDR3 is CASSLGTGGLEAFF. For the CDR3, the DNA is TGTGCCAGCAGTTTAGGGACAGGGGGCTTGGAAGCTTTCTTT.